The TCR beta chain under discussion was sequenced for a study of pediatric ulcerative colitis. Whole-study results and caveats: Repertoires came from total lymphocyte DNA, not specific subsets. A couple of rectal CDR3 clonotypes occurred in all ulcerative colitis patients.

Trimming took 1 base from V and 12 from J, leaving 15 bases between them. Germline V gene sequence: CDR1 GTSNPN, CDR2 SVGIG (reference sequence). This CDR3 region has 12 residues. Up to 500,000 reads were sequenced per sample. Repertoires were generated with immunoSEQ multiplex PCR, while TCRdb's copy carries only in-frame clones and drops some. This sample has around 40,000 clones, with 75% found just once. About this clone itself: The antigen remains unidentified.

Rectal tissue came from one to two pinch biopsies taken at colonoscopy. The TCR sequence derives from a boy aged 5-17 years with severe ulcerative colitis. The chain joins TRBV30 to TRBJ1-1, with D possibly matching TRBD1 (6 bases). The sequenced sample consisted of gut tissue. CDR3 sequence (DNA): TGTGCCTGGAGTGCGGGGGGCCCAGAAACTTTCTTT. It encodes CAWSAGGPETFF. Using reference TRBV30 and TRBJ1-1 for the parts outside the CDR3, the full variable domain is SQTIHQWPATLVQPVGSPLSLECTVEGTSNPNLYWYRQAAGRGLQLLFYSVGIGQISSEVPQNLSASRPQDRQFILSSKKLLLSDSGFYLCAWSAGGPETFFGQGTRLTVV.